The next 28 T cell receptor beta chains were all read from a single sample in a study of blood T cell repertoires in COVID-19. Assay used: immunoSEQ multiplex PCR; TCRdb lists only in-frame clones, some missing. The repertoire holds 310,000 or so clones, with roughly 89% as singletons. Sequencing used PBMCs or T cells enriched from blood (not recorded which). Every receptor here comes from a woman aged 18-30 years with acute COVID-19.

This clone has a handful of counts. V usage is TRBV7-9 and J usage is TRBJ2-7; D is possibly TRBD1 (6 bases). The V end lost 4 bases, the J end lost 5 bases, and 9 bases lay between the germline ends. The length of the CDR3 is 12 residues. CDR1 and CDR2 from the germline V gene are SEHNR and FQNEAQ (reference sequence). The CDR3 loop is CASSWDTDEQYF. The DNA of the CDR3 is TGTGCCAGCAGCTGGGACACCGACGAGCAGTACTTC.

As concerns this clone: Within the sample, other DNA sequences also encode this same CDR3. This chain links TRBV28 with TRBJ2-7; weak D call: TRBD2 (7 bases). Germline values: CDR1 MDHEN, CDR2 SYDVKM. Trimming removed 6 bases from V and 4 bases from J, with 10 bases in between. There are 12 residues in the CDR3. The CDR3: CASSGGLYEQYF. The DNA of the CDR3 is TGTGCCAGCAGCGGGGGGCTTTACGAGCAGTACTTC.

The chain combines TRBV27 with TRBJ2-3, with 7 bases matching TRBD1. There are 15 residues in the CDR3. CDR1 MNHEY and CDR2 SMNVEV come from the germline V gene (reference sequence). Trimming took 4 bases from V and 6 from J; bases not matched to a gene: 10. CDR3 coding DNA: TGTGCCAGCAGTTCCGACCTGGACAGGTCCGATACGCAGTATTTT. This codes for CASSSDLDRSDTQYF.

The chain employs TRBV6-5 and TRBJ2-2; 8 bases map to TRBD2. J gave up 5 bases and V 7 bases, and 9 bases lay outside the gene matches. The CDR3 has 15 amino acids. Germline V gene sequence: CDR1 MNHEY, CDR2 SVGAGI. The CDR3 here is CASIRFGGRTGELFF. Written as DNA, the CDR3 is TGTGCCAGCATACGCTTTGGCGGGAGGACCGGGGAGCTGTTTTTT.

The chain employs TRBV6-1 and TRBJ2-3, with 7 nucleotides matching TRBD2. In germline, CDR1 is MNHNS, CDR2 SASEGT. The CDR3 consists of 14 residues. V gave up 1 base and J gave up 7 bases; unmatched junction bases: 5. The CDR3: CASSEGLAAYTQYF. Written as DNA, the CDR3 is TGTGCCAGCAGTGAAGGGCTAGCGGCCTATACGCAGTATTTT.

The V and J genes are TRBV7-9 and TRBJ1-5, with D possibly matching TRBD1 (5 bases). The ends were cut back, 1 base at V and 4 bases at J, with 14 bases in the middle. Germline CDR1 is SEHNR and CDR2 is FQNEAQ (reference sequence). The CDR3 loop spans 16 amino acids. CDR3 residues: CASSLGAGGDNQPQHF. The CDR3 bases are TGTGCCAGCAGCTTAGGGGCCGGAGGGGATAATCAGCCCCAGCATTTT.

The CDR3 coding sequence is TGTGCCAGCAGCCTGATAAGGAGCGGTTGGAACTATGGCTACACCTTC. It specifies CASSLIRSGWNYGYTF. The chain joins TRBV5-8 to TRBJ1-2; D call uncertain. Germline-derived CDR1 and CDR2 are SGHTS and YDEGEE. This CDR3 is built from 16 residues. V gave up 4 bases and J gave up 2 bases, with 18 bases separating them.

The rearrangement links TRBV10-1 to TRBJ2-7, with D perhaps TRBD2 (6 bases). CDR1 is WNHNN, CDR2 SYGVQD, per germline (reference sequence). The CDR3 has 15 amino acids. Trimming shortened V by 8 bases and J by 1 base, and 18 bases separated the two germline ends. The CDR3 sequence: CASGTGAGPSYEQYF. The CDR3 DNA sequence: TGCGCCAGCGGGACCGGGGCGGGACCTTCCTACGAGCAGTACTTC.

This chain links TRBV5-6 with TRBJ2-1, with 13 nucleotides matching TRBD2. In germline, CDR1 is SGHDT, CDR2 YYEEEE. V lost 0 bases and J lost 3; bases outside the gene matches: 0. The CDR3 runs 16 residues. The CDR3 spells CASSLGLAGGYNEQFF. The CDR3 coding sequence is TGTGCCAGCAGCTTGGGACTAGCGGGAGGCTACAATGAGCAGTTCTTC.

The chain joins TRBV27 to TRBJ2-7, with 9 bases matching TRBD1. J gave up 5 bases and V 6 bases, and 8 bases lay outside the gene matches. Germline V lookup: CDR1 MNHEY, CDR2 SMNVEV (reference sequence). The CDR3 contains 14 residues. The CDR3 DNA follows: TGTGCCAGCAGCAATCCGGGACAGGGCCACGAGCAGTACTTC. Its protein product is CASSNPGQGHEQYF.

The V call is TRBV7-2, the J call TRBJ2-3; a possible D gene is TRBD2 (6 bases). V lost 5 bases and J 6 bases, leaving 21 bases between the germline ends. Germline V gene sequence: CDR1 SGHTA, CDR2 FQGNSA. This CDR3 has 16 residues. The CDR3 DNA follows: TGTGCCAGCAGCGCACGAGGAGGAGCGGGCCCCGATACGCAGTATTTT. It yields the protein CASSARGGAGPDTQYF.

This rearrangement joins TRBV27 to TRBJ1-6; no firm D call. V gave up 0 bases and J gave up 6 bases, with 9 bases separating them. Per germline, CDR1 MNHEY and CDR2 SMNVEV (reference sequence). The CDR3 has 15 amino acids. DNA for the CDR3: TGTGCCAGCAGTTTATCGTGGCAGTTTAATTCACCCCTCCACTTT. This translates into CASSLSWQFNSPLHF.

Points on this clone: The sample contains more than one DNA sequence encoding this CDR3. The chain combines TRBV6-5 with TRBJ2-7; D is perhaps TRBD2 (5 bases). The CDR3 sequence is 14 residues long. Germline values: CDR1 MNHEY, CDR2 SVGAGI. V lost 0 bases to trimming and J lost 0 bases, with 6 bases between them. The CDR3 nucleotides are TGTGCCAGCAGTTACTCGGGGAGCTCCTACGAGCAGTACTTC. Its translation is CASSYSGSSYEQYF.

The count of this clone is one. This sequence joins TRBV11-2 and TRBJ2-1; the D gene is possibly TRBD2 (6 bases). Trimming removed 4 bases at V and 6 bases at J, with 22 bases between. This CDR3 has 17 amino acids. Germline CDR1 and CDR2: SGHAT and FQNNGV. CDR3 in amino acids: CASSYMEGQFRGNEQFF. The CDR3 coding sequence is TGTGCCAGCAGCTACATGGAGGGCCAATTTCGCGGCAATGAGCAGTTCTTC.

The chain has TRBV30 and TRBJ2-3; a possible D gene is TRBD1 (6 bases). Germline V CDR1 and CDR2: GTSNPN, SVGIG (reference sequence). The CDR3 runs to 16 residues. Trimming left V 2 bases short and J 1 base short, with 16 bases between. The CDR3 DNA is TGTGCCTGGAGTAAAGGGGGAGCCGTGGGCACAGATACGCAGTATTTT. Its protein is CAWSKGGAVGTDTQYF.

The V and J genes are TRBV27 and TRBJ2-7; D remains ambiguous. In germline, CDR1 is MNHEY, CDR2 SMNVEV (reference sequence). Trimming cost V 3 bases and J 2 bases, with 8 bases left between them. The CDR3 runs to 13 residues. In nucleotides, the CDR3 is TGTGCCAGCAGTTTGACACCCACCTACGAGCAGTACTTC. Translating it yields CASSLTPTYEQYF.

CDR3 sequence reads: CASSLGAGTQYF. DNA of the CDR3: TGTGCCAGCAGTTTAGGGGCTGGGACCCAGTACTTC. The V and J genes are TRBV12-3 or TRBV12-4 and TRBJ2-5; D gene ambiguous. Deletions cut 1 base from V and 7 bases from J, with 7 bases between. The CDR3 runs 12 residues.

The chain joins TRBV25-1 to TRBJ2-1; tentative D call: TRBD1 (5 bases). The germline gives CDR1 MGHDK, CDR2 SYGVNS. The germline V and J ends were trimmed by 7 bases and 4 bases, with 8 bases remaining between them. The CDR3 is made up of 12 amino acids. Here the CDR3 DNA reads TGTGCCAGCACCCCAGGGTACAATGAGCAGTTCTTC. It specifies CASTPGYNEQFF. The whole variable domain, remainder taken from reference TRBV25-1 and TRBJ2-1, is EADIYQTPRYLVIGTGKKITLECSQTMGHDKMYWYQQDPGMELHLIHYSYGVNSTEKGDLSSESTVSRIRTEHFPLTLESARPSHTSQYLCASTPGYNEQFFGPGTRLTVL.

V and J are TRBV7-8 and TRBJ2-7, with D uncertain. Deletions cut 1 base from V and 2 bases from J, with 9 bases between. This CDR3 is built from 14 residues. Germline lookup yields CDR1 SGHVS and CDR2 FQNEAQ. The CDR3 region is CASSLEGAAYEQYF. CDR3 sequence (DNA): TGTGCCAGCAGCTTAGAAGGCGCGGCCTACGAGCAGTACTTC.

The chain uses TRBV28 and TRBJ1-5; a possible D gene is TRBD1 (5 bases). Trimming stripped 4 bases from V and 3 bases from J, with 13 bases between. In germline, CDR1 is MDHEN, CDR2 SYDVKM. The CDR3 covers 15 residues. The CDR3 coding sequence is TGTGCCAGCAGTTCGGGGGAGGAGCTCAATCAGCCCCAGCATTTT. Translation gives CASSSGEELNQPQHF.

The chain joins TRBV5-8 to TRBJ1-5; tentative D call: TRBD1 (6 bases). CDR1 is SGHTS and CDR2 is YDEGEE in the germline V gene. V lost 2 bases, J lost 0 bases, and 18 bases lay in between. The CDR3 extends over 18 amino acids. CDR3 protein: CASSFTPGVGYSNQPQHF. In nucleotides, the CDR3 is TGTGCCAGCAGCTTTACGCCAGGGGTTGGGTATAGCAATCAGCCCCAGCATTTT.

The chain uses TRBV19 and TRBJ1-2, with no clear D. The V end was cut by 7 bases, the J end by 4 bases, with 19 bases between. CDR1 is LNHDA, CDR2 SQIVND, per germline (reference sequence). The CDR3 covers 15 residues. CDR3 protein: CASKGVVRTGYGYTF. The CDR3 region has the DNA TGTGCCAGTAAAGGTGTCGTGCGGACTGGCTATGGCTACACCTTC.

This chain joins TRBV3-1 (or the pseudogene TRBV3-2) and TRBJ2-7, with D maybe TRBD1 (6 bases). The CDR3 consists of 14 residues. Germline V gives CDR1 LGHDT, CDR2 YNNKEL (reference sequence). V lost 0 bases and J 3 bases, leaving 9 bases between the germline ends. CDR3 DNA sequence: TGTGCCAGCAGCCAAGATTCAGGGGTCTACGAGCAGTACTTC. Its protein product is CASSQDSGVYEQYF.

V and J are TRBV11-3 and TRBJ2-3, with a weak D call TRBD2 (5 bases). V lost 5 bases to trimming and J lost 8 bases, with 14 bases between them. CDR1 and CDR2 (germline): SGHNT, YENEEA. The CDR3 has 13 amino acids. CDR3 residues: CASSTPGVATQYF. DNA for the CDR3: TGTGCCAGCAGCACCCCCGGGGTCGCTACGCAGTATTTT.

This clone was seen only once. V is TRBV7-2 and J is TRBJ2-1; TRBD1 aligns across 7 bases. From germline, CDR1 is SGHTA and CDR2 FQGNSA. The CDR3 covers 15 residues. V trimming: 7 bases; J trimming: 2 bases; junction bases outside the gene matches: 8. The CDR3 spells CASNDRVATYNEQFF. The CDR3, as DNA: TGTGCCAGCAACGACAGGGTGGCAACCTACAATGAGCAGTTCTTC.

This chain connects TRBV28 to TRBJ1-3, with 7 bases lining up with TRBD1. The CDR3 runs to 15 residues. CDR1 MDHEN and CDR2 SYDVKM come from the germline V gene. After removal of 6 bases from V and 0 bases from J, the junction contained 5 bases not matched to a gene. The CDR3 loop is CASRTGTLSGNTIYF. For the CDR3, the DNA is TGTGCCAGCAGGACAGGGACCCTCTCTGGAAACACCATATATTTT. Supplemented by reference TRBV28 and TRBJ1-3, the full variable domain reads DVKVTQSSRYLVKRTGEKVFLECVQDMDHENMFWYRQDPGLGLRLIYFSYDVKMKEKGDIPEGYSVSREKKERFSLILESASTNQTSMYLCASRTGTLSGNTIYFGEGSWLTVV.

The chain carries TRBV27 and TRBJ2-1; 12 bases line up with TRBD2. CDR3 length: 14 residues. The germline V gene has CDR1 MNHEY and CDR2 SMNVEV (reference sequence). The junction had 10 bases not matched to a gene; V was cut back by 10 bases and J by 9 bases. The CDR3 DNA reads as TGTGCCACCTTTATCACTAGCGGGAGGTCTGAGCAGTTCTTC. Translation: CATFITSGRSEQFF.

V and J are TRBV11-2 and TRBJ1-4; 10 bases match TRBD1. The germline gives CDR1 SGHAT, CDR2 FQNNGV. This CDR3 contains 18 residues. V was pared by 0 bases and J by 0 bases, with 4 bases of the junction left unmatched. In DNA form, the CDR3 reads TGTGCCAGCAGCTTAGACCCGGGACAGGGGTCAACTAATGAAAAACTGTTTTTT. This encodes CASSLDPGQGSTNEKLFF.